The 10 T cell receptor beta chains below come from one sample, sequenced in a study of blood T cells in healthy people across ages. A second PCR, run for about 7 to 11 cycles, used a sample-barcoded 5' primer plus a J-beta primer mix. TCRdb re-called the 5' RACE reads with MiXCR, one entry per CDR3 protein. The table records fewer than 900,000 distinct CDR3 sequences, roughly 35% of them present only once. The source material was blood. Receptor source: a man younger than 35 in good health.

This clonotype was seen many times. The CDR3 DNA sequence: TGCGCCAGCAGCCAAGGGGACAGGGGGTACAATGAGCAGTTCTTC. Its translation is CASSQGDRGYNEQFF. The chain combines TRBV4-3 with TRBJ2-1; TRBD1 matches 11 bases. Per germline, CDR1 LGHNA and CDR2 YSLEER. V lost 1 base, J lost 4 bases, and 0 bases stayed unmatched. There are 15 residues in the CDR3.

Concerning this clonotype: A much larger clone differs by one base, so this may be a read error. The chain combines TRBV5-1 with TRBJ2-3; D call uncertain. This CDR3 spans 15 amino acids. Germline CDR1 reads SGHRS; CDR2 reads YFSETQ. CDR3 sequence reads: CAGSDGRLNTDTQYF. CDR3 DNA sequence: TGCGCCGGCAGCGACGGACGACTCAACACAGATACGCAGTATTTT.

As to this clonotype: Possible read error: a much larger clone is one base away. The rearrangement uses TRBV4-3 and TRBJ1-4; tentatively, D is TRBD1 (5 bases). CDR1 and CDR2 from the germline V gene are LGHNA and YSLEER. With 2 bases removed from V and 6 bases from J, the gap between germline ends came to 13 bases. This CDR3 has 15 amino acids. Written as DNA, the CDR3 is TGCGCCAGCAGCCAACCAGAGGACATTTATGAAAAACTGTTTTTT. This gives the protein CASSQPEDIYEKLFF.

The rearrangement uses TRBV5-5 and TRBJ2-1; 10 positions match TRBD2. With 1 base clipped from V and 8 bases from J, the junction kept 12 bases outside the gene matches. The germline V gene has CDR1 SGHKS and CDR2 YYEKEE (reference sequence). The CDR3 runs 17 residues. This chain's CDR3 is CASSLSASGGAFDEQFF. The CDR3 DNA reads TGTGCCAGCAGCTTGTCTGCCAGCGGGGGGGCCTTTGATGAGCAGTTCTTC.

The chain has TRBV15 and TRBJ2-7, with 7 bases fitting TRBD1. The J segment lost 6 bases and the V segment lost 4 bases, leaving 6 bases of the junction unmatched. The germline gives CDR1 LNHNV, CDR2 YYDKDF (reference sequence). This CDR3 contains 13 residues. The CDR3, as DNA: TGTGCCACCAGCACATACAGGGGTGGCGAGCAGTACTTC. Its translation is CATSTYRGGEQYF. Drawing the rest from reference TRBV15 and TRBJ2-7, the complete variable domain is DAMVIQNPRYQVTQFGKPVTLSCSQTLNHNVMYWYQQKSSQAPKLLFHYYDKDFNNEADTPDNFQSRRPNTSFCFLDIRSPGLGDTAMYLCATSTYRGGEQYFGPGTRLTVT.

In this sample, this clonotype turned up many times. The rearrangement joins TRBV12-3 or TRBV12-4 to TRBJ2-3; TRBD2 matches at 9 bases. The CDR3 runs 20 residues. Unmatched junction bases numbered 17, after V lost 3 bases and J lost 1 base. CDR3 region: CASSFPPGGGGFFRTDTQYF. The CDR3 DNA reads as TGTGCCAGCAGTTTCCCCCCGGGCGGGGGGGGATTTTTTCGCACAGATACGCAGTATTTT.

This clonotype came up a few times. This chain uses TRBV4-2 with TRBJ2-2, with TRBD1 identical over 9 bases. The CDR3 is made up of 15 amino acids. Germline-derived CDR1 and CDR2 are LGHNA and YNFKEQ. With V trimmed by 5 bases and J by 4 bases, 5 bases remained unmatched. The DNA for the CDR3 is TGTGCCAGCAGCGACAGACAGGGGGGCACCGGGGAGCTGTTTTTT. As protein: CASSDRQGGTGELFF.

This clonotype was counted at least ten times. CDR3: CSALSDEQFF. The CDR3 region has the DNA TGCAGTGCCCTTAGCGATGAGCAGTTCTTC. The V gene is TRBV20-1, the J gene TRBJ2-1; D perhaps matches TRBD2 (5 bases). CDR1 is DFQATT, CDR2 SNEGSKA, per germline (reference sequence). The CDR3 is 10 residues long. V was cut by 6 bases and J by 8 bases, with 8 bases left in between.

V and J are TRBV6-5 and TRBJ2-1; D gene unclear. V lost 7 bases and J lost 7, with 14 bases in between. CDR3 length: 13 residues. Germline V gives CDR1 MNHEY, CDR2 SVGAGI. CDR3 sequence: CASTPPGLNEQFF. CDR3 DNA: TGTGCCAGCACCCCCCCGGGTTTAAATGAGCAGTTCTTC.

At least ten counts were recorded for this clonotype. The chain recombines TRBV7-9 with TRBJ1-1; no clear D. There are 13 residues in the CDR3. V was clipped by 5 bases and J by 5 bases, with 12 bases between them. In germline, CDR1 is SEHNR, CDR2 FQNEAQ (reference sequence). CDR3 protein: CASSPVGGTEAFF. For the CDR3, the DNA is TGTGCCAGCAGCCCGGTTGGTGGGACTGAAGCTTTCTTT.